This is a list of T cell receptor beta chains from one sample in a study of T cell responses to AZD1222 COVID-19 vaccine. Assay used: immunoSEQ multiplex PCR; TCRdb lists only in-frame clones, some missing. The sample lists under 100,000 clones; about 88% were seen once. The input for sequencing was peripheral blood, taken on day 0 of AZD1222 vaccination. All receptors come from an adult in good health. Both conserved end residues are part of each CDR3. D genes are given only for firm matches. The size field is filled for only some rows; it gives once, few, many or a size class.

J gene,D gene,V gene,clone size,CDR3 protein,CDR3 DNA
TRBJ1-3,.,TRBV18,.,CASSPSQLYSGNTIYF,TGTGCCAGCTCACCTAGTCAACTGTACTCTGGAAACACCATATATTTT
TRBJ2-3,.,TRBV19,.,CASSIQGSTDTQYF,TGTGCCAGTAGTATACAGGGATCCACAGATACGCAGTATTTT
TRBJ2-7,TRBD1,TRBV6-1,.,CASRDRGSHEQYF,TGTGCCAGCAGAGACAGGGGAAGCCACGAGCAGTACTTC
TRBJ2-7,.,TRBV2,.,CASSETVRTVYEQYF,TGTGCCAGCAGTGAAACGGTGAGGACAGTCTACGAGCAGTACTTC
TRBJ2-7,.,TRBV11-2,.,CASSSYQGGSYEQYF,TGTGCCAGCAGCTCCTACCAGGGGGGGTCCTACGAGCAGTACTTC
TRBJ2-3,TRBD1,TRBV4-3,.,CASSQDRGTGGGLAEFTQYF,TGCGCCAGCAGCCAAGACCGCGGGACAGGGGGTGGGCTAGCGGAGTTTACGCAGTATTTT
TRBJ1-2,.,TRBV28,.,CATTSDSYGYTF,TGTGCCACAACCTCCGATTCCTATGGCTACACCTTC
TRBJ2-1,TRBD2,TRBV30,.,CAWNSGTNLEQFF,TGTGCCTGGAACTCCGGGACTAACTTAGAGCAGTTCTTC
TRBJ1-1,.,TRBV6-1,.,CASSETGGFNTEAFF,TGTGCCAGCAGTGAAACGGGCGGGTTTAACACTGAAGCTTTCTTT
TRBJ1-5,.,TRBV19,.,CASSTRTGVSGNQPQHF,TGTGCCAGTAGTACCAGGACTGGGGTTAGCGGCAATCAGCCCCAGCATTTT
TRBJ1-2,.,TRBV5-1,once,CASSLEVNYGYTF,TGCGCCAGCAGCTTGGAGGTGAACTATGGCTACACCTTC